These 32 T cell receptor beta chains originate from one sample sequenced in a study of blood T cell repertoires in COVID-19. Profiled with immunoSEQ multiplex PCR; TCRdb holds only in-frame clones, not every one. This table holds a few hundred thousand clones, around 90% found once. Sequences were obtained from PBMCs or T cells enriched from blood (not recorded which). These receptor sequences come from a woman aged 45-65 years with acute COVID-19.

The gene calls are TRBV5-1 and TRBJ2-1, with D possibly matching TRBD1 (6 bases). Germline V CDR1 and CDR2: SGHRS, YFSETQ. Between the trimmed V and J ends, which lost 4 bases and 4 bases, there was a span of 15 bases. The CDR3 contains 15 residues. The CDR3: CASSLAQGQYNEQFF. Here the CDR3 DNA reads TGCGCCAGCAGCCTCGCACAGGGCCAGTACAATGAGCAGTTCTTC.

The V call is TRBV7-3, the J call TRBJ2-2; a possible D gene is TRBD1 (6 bases). This CDR3 spans 18 amino acids. Trimming removed 7 bases at V and 1 base at J, with 22 bases between. Germline CDR1 SGHTA, CDR2 FQGTGA. CDR3 bases: TGTGCCAGCACCCATTTCGGCTCGGGGACAATGAACACCGGGGAGCTGTTTTTT. Translation: CASTHFGSGTMNTGELFF.

The V gene is TRBV7-9, the J gene TRBJ2-5, with D possibly being TRBD1 (5 bases). V lost 1 base and J 2 bases, leaving 5 bases between the germline ends. The germline CDR1 and CDR2 sequences are SEHNR and FQNEAQ (reference sequence). This CDR3 is built from 13 residues. The DNA for the CDR3 is TGTGCCAGCAGCTTAGGACAGCAAGAGACCCAGTACTTC. This translates into CASSLGQQETQYF.

CDR3 sequence (DNA): TGTGCCAGCAGTTATGGGGACAGGTCGCCCCTCCACTTT. Amino acid sequence: CASSYGDRSPLHF. This chain uses TRBV6-5 with TRBJ1-6; TRBD1 matches 8 bases. This CDR3 has 13 residues. Germline loops: CDR1 MNHEY, CDR2 SVGAGI. Trimming removed 3 bases from V and 13 bases from J; junction bases left unmatched: 5.

There are a few counts of this clone. J is TRBJ1-3 and V is TRBV11-1; a possible D gene is TRBD1 (6 bases). The V and J ends lost 5 bases and 0 bases respectively, with 11 bases between them. Germline CDR1 SGHAT, CDR2 FQDESV (reference sequence). The CDR3 runs 15 residues. The CDR3 region is CASSPGAISGNTIYF. CDR3 coding DNA: TGTGCCAGCAGCCCAGGGGCCATCTCTGGAAACACCATATATTTT.

This clone has only one observation. The gene calls are TRBV27 and TRBJ1-2, with 7 bases identical to TRBD1. The V gene's germline CDR1 is MNHEY and CDR2 SMNVEV (reference sequence). With 6 bases clipped from V and 0 bases from J, the junction kept 13 bases outside the gene matches. The CDR3 spans 17 residues. CDR3 sequence (DNA): TGTGCCAGCAGAAGCTTACTACAGGGGCCCTCTAACTATGGCTACACCTTC. It is translated as CASRSLLQGPSNYGYTF.

This clone was counted once. V and J are TRBV28 and TRBJ1-4; TRBD1 aligns across 9 bases. J was trimmed by 7 bases and V by 7 bases; bases with no gene match: 7. CDR1 and CDR2 from the germline V gene are MDHEN and SYDVKM. The CDR3 contains 14 residues. The CDR3 loop reads CASITGGASEKLFF. DNA for the CDR3: TGTGCCAGCATTACAGGGGGCGCGAGTGAAAAACTGTTTTTT.

The J gene is TRBJ1-4, the V gene TRBV7-9; possible D gene TRBD1, 6 bases. Trimming shortened V by 4 bases and J by 6 bases, and 9 bases separated the two germline ends. Germline-derived CDR1 and CDR2 are SEHNR and FQNEAQ (reference sequence). CDR3 length: 13 residues. DNA for the CDR3: TGTGCCAGCAGCTATGCAGGGGATGAAAAACTGTTTTTT. Its translation: CASSYAGDEKLFF.

The chain is built from TRBV11-2 and TRBJ2-7, with D maybe TRBD2 (5 bases). The CDR3 length is 15 residues. V was shortened by 2 bases and J by 2 bases, with 13 bases between the two germline ends. Germline-derived CDR1 and CDR2 are SGHAT and FQNNGV. In DNA form, the CDR3 reads TGTGCCAGCAGCTTACGAGGGTCGAGCGCCTACGAGCAGTACTTC. It specifies CASSLRGSSAYEQYF. Complete variable domain (other parts from reference TRBV11-2 and TRBJ2-7): EAGVAQSPRYKIIEKRQSVAFWCNPISGHATLYWYQQILGQGPKLLIQFQNNGVVDDSQLPKDRFSAERLKGVDSTLKIQPAKLEDSAVYLCASSLRGSSAYEQYFGPGTRLTVT.

The CDR3 DNA sequence: TGTGCCTGGAACAGGGGGCGGGGGCAGTACTTC. It yields the protein CAWNRGRGQYF. The chain carries TRBV30 and TRBJ2-7, with 9 bases identical to TRBD1. V shed 4 bases, J shed 9 bases, and the junction held 4 bases outside the gene matches. Germline-derived CDR1 and CDR2 are GTSNPN and SVGIG (reference sequence). This CDR3 spans 11 amino acids.

V is TRBV7-8 and J is TRBJ1-3; 8 bases line up with TRBD1. The CDR3 length is 16 residues. V shed 2 bases and J 0 bases; nucleotides not matched to a gene: 3. The V gene's germline CDR1 is SGHVS and CDR2 FQNEAQ. The CDR3 nucleotides are TGTGCCAGCAGCTTACGGACAGGGCACTCTGGAAACACCATATATTTT. Its translation: CASSLRTGHSGNTIYF.

The chain has TRBV4-3 and TRBJ2-7, with 10 bases matching TRBD2. J lost 6 bases, V lost 1 base, and 12 bases had no gene match. There are 17 residues in the CDR3. Germline CDR1 is LGHNA and CDR2 is YSLEER. CDR3 loop: CASSQGDTSGRAFEQYF. The CDR3 DNA reads as TGCGCCAGCAGCCAAGGGGATACGAGCGGGAGGGCCTTCGAGCAGTACTTC.

V is TRBV12-3 or TRBV12-4 and J is TRBJ1-1; D may be TRBD1 (5 bases). The CDR3 is 13 residues long. Trimming stripped 5 bases from V and 1 base from J, with 8 bases between. The CDR3 bases are TGTGCCAGCAGTCGACAGTCGAACACTGAAGCTTTCTTT. This gives the protein CASSRQSNTEAFF.

This chain uses TRBV2 with TRBJ1-5; TRBD1 matches at 8 bases. Germline CDR1 reads SNHLY; CDR2 reads FYNNEI. This CDR3 has 14 residues. V dropped 5 bases and J dropped 6; count of bases not matched to a gene: 6. The CDR3 protein is CASSRDRGGQPQHF. CDR3 in DNA: TGTGCCAGCAGTCGTGACAGGGGTGGTCAGCCCCAGCATTTT.

This clone was detected only a few times. The chain links TRBV24-1 to TRBJ2-7; TRBD1 aligns across 10 bases. The CDR3 extends over 16 amino acids. Germline loops: CDR1 KGHDR, CDR2 SFDVKD. V gave up 5 bases and J gave up 4 bases; unmatched junction bases: 10. The DNA of the CDR3 is TGTGCCACCAGTGGATTAAAGACAGGGGGCACTTACGAGCAGTACTTC. It encodes CATSGLKTGGTYEQYF.

This clone has just one count. V is TRBV14 and J is TRBJ2-2; D is unresolved. The CDR3 length is 11 residues. The V gene lost 3 bases and the J gene lost 7 bases, with 3 bases spanning the gap. Germline values: CDR1 SGHDN, CDR2 FVKESK. CDR3 in amino acids: CASSQYGELFF. The CDR3 coding sequence is TGTGCCAGCAGCCAGTACGGGGAGCTGTTTTTT.

Comments on this clone: The sample holds other DNA sequences that translate to the same CDR3. The chain couples TRBV19 to TRBJ1-1; tentative D call: TRBD1 (6 bases). The germline V and J ends were trimmed by 4 bases and 0 bases, with 12 bases remaining between them. The CDR3 totals 15 residues. CDR1 is LNHDA, CDR2 SQIVND, per germline (reference sequence). The CDR3 nucleotides read TGTGCCAGTAGTACTCCGGACAGCTTGAACACTGAAGCTTTCTTT. The encoded protein is CASSTPDSLNTEAFF. Filled out from reference TRBV19 and TRBJ1-1, the complete variable domain reads DGGITQSPKYLFRKEGQNVTLSCEQNLNHDAMYWYRQDPGQGLRLIYYSQIVNDFQKGDIAEGYSVSREKKESFPLTVTSAQKNPTAFYLCASSTPDSLNTEAFFGQGTRLTVV.

The chain has TRBV27 and TRBJ2-2, with 7 bases aligning to TRBD1. The germline CDR1 and CDR2 sequences are MNHEY and SMNVEV (reference sequence). The CDR3 is made up of 14 amino acids. The V and J ends lost 5 bases and 3 bases, in that order; junction bases with no gene match: 3. The CDR3 DNA follows: TGTGCCAGCAGTCCGGGACAGCACACCGGGGAGCTGTTTTTT. It translates to CASSPGQHTGELFF.

V gene TRBV19 combines with J gene TRBJ2-2; 12 nucleotides line up with TRBD2. CDR1 is LNHDA, CDR2 SQIVND, per germline (reference sequence). V lost 10 bases, J lost 4 bases, and 7 bases stayed unmatched. The CDR3 is 15 residues long. CDR3 DNA: TGTGCCATAGCTAGCGGGAGGGCCGGCACCGGGGAGCTGTTTTTT. It specifies CAIASGRAGTGELFF.

The gene calls are TRBV11-2 and TRBJ2-3; 7 bases match TRBD2. Germline CDR1 reads SGHAT; CDR2 reads FQNNGV. With V trimmed by 7 bases and J by 2 bases, 12 bases remained unmatched. This CDR3 comprises 16 residues. The CDR3 is CASTPFSSGPTDTQYF. CDR3 sequence (DNA): TGTGCCAGCACCCCTTTTTCTAGCGGACCCACAGATACGCAGTATTTT.

This chain joins TRBV7-3 and TRBJ2-3; 8 positions agree with TRBD2. This CDR3 has 15 amino acids. J gave up 4 bases and V 5 bases, and 8 bases lay outside the gene matches. Looked up from germline, CDR1 is SGHTA and CDR2 is FQGTGA. The CDR3 protein is CASSPQGRGADTQYF. The DNA for the CDR3 is TGTGCCAGCAGCCCCCAGGGGCGGGGGGCAGATACGCAGTATTTT.

Regarding this clone: Other DNA variants within this sample encode the same CDR3. The genes are TRBV7-9 and TRBJ1-1; D uncertain. The V end lost 1 base, the J end lost 0 bases, and 6 bases lay between the germline ends. The CDR3 is 14 residues long. In germline, CDR1 is SEHNR, CDR2 FQNEAQ (reference sequence). CDR3 sequence (DNA): TGTGCCAGCAGCTTAGGCCAGTTGAACACTGAAGCTTTCTTT. Translation gives CASSLGQLNTEAFF.

This sequence joins TRBV27 and TRBJ1-5; 7 nucleotides line up with TRBD1. This CDR3 contains 15 residues. Germline-derived CDR1 and CDR2 are MNHEY and SMNVEV (reference sequence). With V trimmed by 8 bases and J by 1 base, 8 bases remained unmatched. The CDR3 coding sequence is TGTGCCAGCCAACCCGGGACAGCGAGCAATCAGCCCCAGCATTTT. This gives the protein CASQPGTASNQPQHF.

The V gene is TRBV6-5, the J gene TRBJ1-1, with unresolved D. Germline V gene sequence: CDR1 MNHEY, CDR2 SVGAGI. V was trimmed by 2 bases and J by 1 base, leaving 5 bases between them. The CDR3 totals 13 residues. The CDR3 region has the DNA TGTGCCAGCAGTTACGGAGGGAACACTGAAGCTTTCTTT. Its translation is CASSYGGNTEAFF.

V is TRBV28 and J is TRBJ1-3; D ambiguous. Germline CDR1 MDHEN, CDR2 SYDVKM. V was cut by 11 bases and J by 4 bases, with 18 bases left in between. The CDR3 consists of 14 residues. CDR3 region: CASGRAVQGNTIYF. CDR3 in DNA: TGTGCCTCGGGGAGGGCGGTTCAAGGAAACACCATATATTTT.

The V call is TRBV28, the J call TRBJ1-1; D is perhaps TRBD1 (6 bases). The CDR3 is 14 amino acids. CDR1 and CDR2 from the germline V gene are MDHEN and SYDVKM. Trimming took 4 bases from V and 0 from J, leaving 9 bases between them. The CDR3 loop is CASSYGQMNTEAFF. The CDR3 DNA reads as TGTGCCAGCAGTTACGGACAGATGAACACTGAAGCTTTCTTT. The whole variable domain, remainder taken from reference TRBV28 and TRBJ1-1, is DVKVTQSSRYLVKRTGEKVFLECVQDMDHENMFWYRQDPGLGLRLIYFSYDVKMKEKGDIPEGYSVSREKKERFSLILESASTNQTSMYLCASSYGQMNTEAFFGQGTRLTVV.

V is TRBV25-1 and J is TRBJ1-2; 7 nucleotides line up with TRBD1. The CDR3 length is 15 residues. V was clipped by 2 bases and J by 4 bases; unmatched bases: 7. The V gene's germline CDR1 is MGHDK and CDR2 SYGVNS. The CDR3 reads CASSEARGGSYGYTF. The CDR3 DNA sequence: TGTGCCAGCAGTGAAGCCAGAGGGGGCAGCTATGGCTACACCTTC.

This clone has more than one count but fewer than ten. The chain combines TRBV5-3 with TRBJ2-2, with unresolved D. TRBV5-3 is flagged as an ORF with uncertain function. This CDR3 contains 13 residues. Trimming took off 10 bases at V and 5 bases at J, with 15 bases between the two ends. The DNA for the CDR3 is TGTGCCCGCCTAACTGGAGTGACCGGGGAGCTGTTTTTT. The encoded protein is CARLTGVTGELFF.

The CDR3 DNA sequence: TGTGCCAGCAGCCCCTACAGGGCAGAGCAGCCCCAGCATTTT. Its protein product is CASSPYRAEQPQHF. The chain has TRBV3-1 (or the pseudogene TRBV3-2) and TRBJ1-5, with D possibly matching TRBD1 (6 bases). This CDR3 has 14 residues. Germline loops: CDR1 LGHDT, CDR2 YNNKEL (reference sequence). The V gene lost 4 bases and the J gene lost 7 bases, with 14 bases spanning the gap.

The chain has TRBV28 and TRBJ1-5; 9 bases map to TRBD1. J was trimmed by 3 bases and V by 8 bases; bases with no gene match: 8. Germline values: CDR1 MDHEN, CDR2 SYDVKM. The CDR3 is 15 residues long. CDR3 coding DNA: TGTGCCAGCGGAGGGACAGGGCGTTTCAATCAGCCCCAGCATTTT. Encoded protein: CASGGTGRFNQPQHF.

The CDR3 sequence is CASRTPGKGGLSLHF. CDR3 coding DNA: TGTGCCAGCAGAACCCCGGGAAAGGGAGGTTTATCCCTCCACTTT. This chain links TRBV28 with TRBJ1-6; D uncertain. With 6 bases removed from V and 14 bases from J, the gap between germline ends came to 23 bases. Germline-derived CDR1 and CDR2 are MDHEN and SYDVKM. The CDR3 contains 15 residues.

V usage is TRBV12-3 or TRBV12-4 and J usage is TRBJ1-2; D is unresolved. The CDR3 length is 12 residues. V lost 6 bases, J lost 6 bases, and 11 bases lay in between. This CDR3 is CASSPTRHGYTF. The CDR3 DNA reads TGTGCCAGCAGCCCGACACGGCATGGCTACACCTTC.